These 9 T cell receptor beta chains were all obtained from the same sample, sequenced in a study of blood T cell repertoires in COVID-19. Some clones are missing from TCRdb's copy, which holds only in-frame ones; the method was immunoSEQ multiplex PCR. The sample has approximately 220,000 clones, approximately 83% seen once; the top ten hold approximately 1.2%. The specimen sequenced was PBMCs or T cells enriched from blood (not recorded which). The receptors derive from a woman between 40 and 55 years old with acute COVID-19.

The J gene is TRBJ2-7, the V gene TRBV18, with D tentatively TRBD1 (5 bases). Germline loops: CDR1 KGHSH, CDR2 LQKENI. The germline V and J ends were trimmed by 5 bases and 1 base, with 12 bases remaining between them. The CDR3 length is 14 residues. CDR3: CASSSGQVSYEQYF. CDR3 bases: TGTGCCAGCTCATCCGGACAAGTTTCCTACGAGCAGTACTTC.

The rearrangement joins TRBV29-1 to TRBJ1-1; maybe TRBD1 (5 bases). CDR3 length equals 11 residues. Germline V gene lookup returns CDR1 SQVTM and CDR2 ANQGSEA. V was shortened by 4 bases and J by 8 bases, with 11 bases between the two germline ends. CDR3 sequence (DNA): TGCAGCGTTGCGAATAACAGGGAAGCTTTCTTT. The encoded protein is CSVANNREAFF.

This clone has more than one count but fewer than ten. The chain is built from TRBV14 and TRBJ2-3; 8 bases line up with TRBD1. The CDR3 has 15 residues. Trimming removed 4 bases from V and 2 bases from J; junction bases left unmatched: 5. Germline assignment: CDR1 SGHDN and CDR2 FVKESK. The CDR3 reads CASSRGQGYTDTQYF. CDR3 DNA sequence: TGTGCCAGCAGCCGAGGACAGGGATACACAGATACGCAGTATTTT.

This clone showed up just once. Other DNA sequences in this specimen translate into the identical CDR3. As DNA, the CDR3 is TGTGCCATCAGTGAGTCTAGTTACGAGCAGTACTTC. Protein: CAISESSYEQYF. The genes are TRBV10-3 and TRBJ2-7; D not resolved. CDR1 and CDR2 from the germline V gene are ENHRY and SYGVKD. The V gene lost 0 bases and the J gene lost 4 bases, with 4 bases spanning the gap. CDR3 size: 12 residues.

The genes are TRBV6-2 or TRBV6-3 and TRBJ2-7; 10 bases agree with TRBD1. This CDR3 is built from 14 residues. Trimming removed 5 bases from V and 5 bases from J; junction bases left unmatched: 6. Germline CDR1 is MNHEY and CDR2 is SVGEGT. CDR3 sequence reads: CASSPGQGFHEQYF. Written as DNA, the CDR3 is TGTGCCAGCAGTCCGGGACAGGGGTTTCACGAGCAGTACTTC.

V is TRBV4-1 and J is TRBJ2-5; TRBD2 matches at 8 bases. From germline, CDR1 is MGHRA and CDR2 YSYEKL. V lost 0 bases to trimming and J lost 7 bases; unmatched junction nucleotides: 7. The CDR3 runs 15 residues. CDR3 DNA sequence: TGCGCCAGCAGCCAAGATAGGGCCAGCGGGGGGACCCAGTACTTC. Protein: CASSQDRASGGTQYF.

The genes are TRBV13 and TRBJ1-1, with unresolved D. Per the germline V gene, CDR1 is PRHDT and CDR2 is FYEKMQ (reference sequence). The CDR3 sequence is 13 residues long. V shed 4 bases and J shed 6 bases, with 12 bases lying between them. CDR3 sequence reads: CASSYGRPAEAFF. DNA of the CDR3: TGTGCCAGCAGCTATGGGAGACCGGCTGAAGCTTTCTTT.

This clone was counted a single time. The chain employs TRBV27 and TRBJ1-5; tentative D call: TRBD1 (6 bases). The CDR3 consists of 16 residues. From germline, CDR1 is MNHEY and CDR2 SMNVEV (reference sequence). The ends were cut back, 0 bases at V and 6 bases at J, with 15 bases in the middle. The CDR3 loop reads CASSLSGGGWSQPQHF. The CDR3 DNA is TGTGCCAGCAGTTTATCGGGGGGGGGCTGGAGTCAGCCCCAGCATTTT.

The chain links TRBV7-2 to TRBJ1-4, with 9 positions matching TRBD1. Trimming removed 2 bases from V and 7 bases from J; junction bases left unmatched: 8. Germline values: CDR1 SGHTA, CDR2 FQGNSA. This CDR3 is built from 16 residues. For the CDR3, the DNA is TGTGCCAGCAGCTTAAATCCGACAGGGGGGCGTGAAAAACTGTTTTTT. Translated, it gives CASSLNPTGGREKLFF.